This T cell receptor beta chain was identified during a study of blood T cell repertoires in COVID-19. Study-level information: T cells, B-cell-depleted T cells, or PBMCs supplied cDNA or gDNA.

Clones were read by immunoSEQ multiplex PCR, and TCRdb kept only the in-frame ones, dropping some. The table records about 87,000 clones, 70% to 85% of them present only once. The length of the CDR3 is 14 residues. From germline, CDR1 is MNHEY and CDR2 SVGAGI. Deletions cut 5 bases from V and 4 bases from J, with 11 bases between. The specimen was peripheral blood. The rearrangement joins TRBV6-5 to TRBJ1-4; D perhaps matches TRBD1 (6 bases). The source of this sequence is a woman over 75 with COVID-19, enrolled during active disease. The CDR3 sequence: CASSLQGINEKLFF. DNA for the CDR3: TGTGCCAGCAGTCTCCAGGGGATTAATGAAAAACTGTTTTTT.